A selection of T cell receptor beta chains follows, all from one sample in a study of post-analysis software for immune sequencing data. TCRdb re-derived calls from the PCR reads in MiXCR, one entry per CDR3 protein. The sample lists approximately 570,000 distinct CDR3 sequences; roughly 46% were seen once. What was sequenced was blood. These receptors came from a girl aged 10 to 17 with multiple sclerosis. Each CDR3 is given with its conserved first and last residue. The D gene is left open where the match is weak. Size is stated for part of the rows, as once, few or many counts, or as a class when the clone is expanded.

J gene	clone size	V gene	D gene	CDR3 DNA	CDR3 protein
TRBJ2-3	few	TRBV7-8	-	TGTGCCAGCACTCAATATACGGGCACAGATACGCAGTATTTT	CASTQYTGTDTQYF
TRBJ2-1	many	TRBV29-1	-	TGCAGCGGGTGGGGTTGGTACGATGAGCAGTTCTTC	CSGWGWYDEQFF
TRBJ2-1	few	TRBV7-9	TRBD2	TGTGCCAGCAGCCAGAGGGGAGCCGGGACTAGCGGGAGTTATGAGCAGTTCTTC	CASSQRGAGTSGSYEQFF
TRBJ1-5	-	TRBV6-6	TRBD1	TGTGCCAGCAGTTACTCGACAGGGGGGCGTCAGCCCCAGCATTTT	CASSYSTGGRQPQHF
TRBJ2-5	few	TRBV29-1	-	TGCAGCGTTGAAGAACAAAACATGAGGTCCCAAGAGACCCAGTACTTC	CSVEEQNMRSQETQYF
TRBJ2-7	-	TRBV10-3	-	TGTGCCATCAGTGGGGCAGGGGATAAATCCTACGAGCAGTACTTC	CAISGAGDKSYEQYF
TRBJ2-1	few	TRBV6-5	-	TGTGCCAGCAGTTACGGGACAAGGGGGAACTACAATGAGCAGTTCTTC	CASSYGTRGNYNEQFF
TRBJ1-2	-	TRBV6-5	-	TGTGCCAGCACTGGGGGGTACAATGGCTACACCTTC	CASTGGYNGYTF
TRBJ2-2	-	TRBV5-6	TRBD1	TGTGCCGGCAGCGCCCGATGGGGACAGGGGAACGGGGAGCTGTTTTTT	CAGSARWGQGNGELFF
TRBJ2-5	few	TRBV29-1	-	TGCAGCGGTATCCTGACGGGGCGAAGGGAGACCCAGTACTTC	CSGILTGRRETQYF
TRBJ1-5	-	TRBV7-2	TRBD1	TGTGCCAGCAGCCCCCGGACAGGGACGCAGCCCCAGCATTTT	CASSPRTGTQPQHF
TRBJ2-1	-	TRBV5-6	TRBD2	TGTGCCAGCAGCGTCCTAGCGGGTACGGGGTTGAGTGAGCAGTTCTTC	CASSVLAGTGLSEQFF
TRBJ1-2	once	TRBV7-8	-	TGTGCCAGCAGCTTAGAAAACAGACCGGGAGCTCCATTTTATGGCTACACCTTC	CASSLENRPGAPFYGYTF
TRBJ2-2	-	TRBV20-1	-	TGCAGTGCTAGAGATATTAGCCTCACCGGGGAGCTGTTTTTT	CSARDISLTGELFF
TRBJ2-1	-	TRBV5-1	-	TGCGCCAGCAGCTTGGGAATGGAGGAGTTCTTC	CASSLGMEEFF
TRBJ2-3	once	TRBV12-3/TRBV12-4	-	TGTGCCAGCAGTTTACCGATAGCCGGCACAGATACGCAGTATTTT	CASSLPIAGTDTQYF
TRBJ1-1	-	TRBV5-1	TRBD1	TGCGCCAGCAGCTTGGGACAGGGGGCAAATGAAGCTTTCTTT	CASSLGQGANEAFF
TRBJ2-7	once	TRBV30	-	TGTGCCTGGAGTGGGGACATCGGCGAGCAGTACTTC	CAWSGDIGEQYF
TRBJ2-7	-	TRBV12-3/TRBV12-4	TRBD1	TGTGCCAGCAGTAATCGGACAGGGAATATCCGCTACGAGCAGTACTTC	CASSNRTGNIRYEQYF
TRBJ2-6	-	TRBV30	TRBD1	TGTGCCTGGGGACAGGGGGCGCCCGGGGCCAACGTCCTGACTTTC	CAWGQGAPGANVLTF
TRBJ1-2	few	TRBV21-1	-	TGTGCCAGCAGCAAAGCGCTAGACTCCCCTAAGGATGGCTACACCTTC	CASSKALDSPKDGYTF
TRBJ2-5	-	TRBV20-1	-	TGCAGTGCTAGGAACTCGGCAAGGGTCCAAGAGACCCAGTACTTC	CSARNSARVQETQYF
TRBJ2-5	few	TRBV10-3	-	TGTGCCATCAGTGAGCCGGGACTCCTTAGAGAGACCCAGTACTTC	CAISEPGLLRETQYF
TRBJ1-6	-	TRBV7-8	-	TGTGCCAGCAGCCCAGATGGCTCACCCCTCCACTTT	CASSPDGSPLHF
TRBJ2-7	-	TRBV5-1	-	TGCGCCAGCAGCCCGCATCTAGCGCTCGAGCAGTACTTC	CASSPHLALEQYF
TRBJ1-6	few	TRBV5-1	TRBD1	TGCGCCAGCAGCTCCGGACAGGGTGGTAATTCACCCCTCCACTTT	CASSSGQGGNSPLHF
TRBJ2-1	-	TRBV29-1	-	TGCAGCGTTGCTCGGAATGAGCAGTTCTTC	CSVARNEQFF
TRBJ2-1	few	TRBV6-2/TRBV6-3	-	TGTGCCAGCAGGAACAATGAGCAGTTCTTC	CASRNNEQFF
TRBJ2-5	-	TRBV13	-	TGTGCCAGCAGCTTAGAAGGGGGGACCCAGTACTTC	CASSLEGGTQYF
TRBJ2-7	-	TRBV29-1	-	TGCAGCGTAGGGCCATCCCCCTACGAGCAGTACTTC	CSVGPSPYEQYF
TRBJ2-6	-	TRBV29-1	-	TGCAGCACCAAGATGGGCTCTGGGGCCAACGTCCTGACTTTC	CSTKMGSGANVLTF
TRBJ2-7	-	TRBV7-6	TRBD1	TGTGCCAGCAGCCACGGGACAGGGGGGAACGAGCAGTACTTC	CASSHGTGGNEQYF
TRBJ2-1	few	TRBV20-1	-	TGCAGTTATGACCGGGCCGACGATGAGCAGTTCTTC	CSYDRADDEQFF
TRBJ2-5	-	TRBV12-3/TRBV12-4	-	TGTGCCAGCCGGCTAAAAGGGAAGGGAGAGCAGTACTTC	CASRLKGKGEQYF
TRBJ2-3	once	TRBV5-1	-	TGCGCCAGCTCTGGGGGGGGCTCAGATACGCAGTATTTT	CASSGGGSDTQYF
TRBJ2-1	-	TRBV5-1	-	TGCGCCAGCAGCTTGGAATTGAATGAGCAGTTCTTC	CASSLELNEQFF
TRBJ1-2	few	TRBV5-6	-	TGTGCCAGCAGCTTGCGACAGGCTGTGGGTGGCTACACCTTC	CASSLRQAVGGYTF
TRBJ1-2	-	TRBV5-1	-	TGCGCCAGCAGTCGGTTGGGCAGATACTATGGCTACACCTTC	CASSRLGRYYGYTF
TRBJ2-2	-	TRBV12-3/TRBV12-4	TRBD2	TGTGCCAGCAGTTTACTAGCGGGGGGGCTCGGGGAGCTGTTTTTT	CASSLLAGGLGELFF
TRBJ1-1	-	TRBV19	-	TGTGCCAGTAGTAGTGGTACAGGGCGTATGAACACTGAAGCTTTCTTT	CASSSGTGRMNTEAFF
TRBJ2-7	-	TRBV12-3/TRBV12-4	-	TGTGCCAGCAACTTCGACGGTAACGAGCAGTACTTC	CASNFDGNEQYF
TRBJ2-3	-	TRBV7-2	-	TGTGCCAGCAGCTTGGCGTTTGGTACGCAGTATTTT	CASSLAFGTQYF
TRBJ1-1	few	TRBV12-3/TRBV12-4	TRBD1	TGTGCCAGCAGAGTACAGGGGGAGAACACTGAAGCTTTCTTT	CASRVQGENTEAFF
TRBJ1-1	-	TRBV12-3/TRBV12-4	-	TGTGCCAGCAGTTTTATAGGGAACACTGAAGCTTTCTTT	CASSFIGNTEAFF
TRBJ1-5	-	TRBV10-2	TRBD1	TGCGCCAGCAGTGAGGCGCAGGGGGTTTATCAGCCCCAGCATTTT	CASSEAQGVYQPQHF
TRBJ2-4	few	TRBV5-1	-	TGCGCCAGCAAAGGGCCGGCCAAAAACATTCAGTACTTC	CASKGPAKNIQYF
TRBJ1-1	-	TRBV2	-	TGTGCCAGCAGTGCGGGGGGCTCCCTCGTCCACACTGAAGCTTTCTTT	CASSAGGSLVHTEAFF
TRBJ2-5	-	TRBV5-1	-	TGCGCCAGCAGCATGGGACCCTTCGGAGAGACCCAGTACTTC	CASSMGPFGETQYF
TRBJ2-3	-	TRBV20-1	TRBD2	TGCAGTGCTGGACTAGCGTTTAGCACAGATACGCAGTATTTT	CSAGLAFSTDTQYF
TRBJ2-1	-	TRBV7-6	-	TGTGCCAGCAGCTTAGATAGAGGGCCCGGTATCTACAATGAGCAGTTCTTC	CASSLDRGPGIYNEQFF
TRBJ2-7	few	TRBV29-1	TRBD2	TGCAGCGCTCTAGCGGAAACCATCTACGAGCAGTACTTC	CSALAETIYEQYF
TRBJ2-5	-	TRBV24-1	-	TGTGCCACCAGGGAACCCTGGCGAGAGACCCAGTACTTC	CATREPWRETQYF
TRBJ2-7	few	TRBV6-1	-	TGTGCCAGCAGTGAAGCGCTAGGCGTGTACGAGCAGTACTTC	CASSEALGVYEQYF